This T cell receptor (beta chain) was retrieved from a study of vaccination and CD4 T cells after COVID-19. Germline assignment: CDR1 MNHNS and CDR2 SASEGT. The CDR3 has 13 residues. V was pared by 6 bases and J by 5 bases, with 4 bases of the junction left unmatched. The Oncomine TCR Beta short-read assay sequenced DNA from cultured CD4+ T cells. TCRdb ran MiXCR on the PCR reads and lists one entry per CDR3 protein. This sample has over 15,000 distinct CDR3 sequences; 42% occur once, and the top ten carry around 5.8%. As to treatment: approximately 9-day PBMC culture with coronavirus spike peptide pools or control peptides (ViraFEST assay). As to this clonotype: What it recognizes is unknown.

Findings and caveats of the study: Median SARS-CoV-2-reactive clonotypes rose from roughly 22 to 38, not significantly.

The TCR was taken from a human donor who had recovered from COVID-19. The chain couples TRBV6-1 to TRBJ1-5; TRBD1 aligns across 7 bases. The sample here was CD4+ T cells from blood, cultured in vitro, taken before SARS-CoV-2 vaccination. This CDR3 is CASRLDRDQPQHF. The DNA for the CDR3 is TGTGCCAGCAGGCTAGACAGGGATCAGCCCCAGCATTTT.